Each of the 31 T cell receptor beta chains below was sequenced from the same sample in a study of CD8 T cells in Susac syndrome. Random hexamers were used to reverse transcribe an amount of about 0.45 to 1 ug RNA. TCRdb re-called the immunoSEQ multiplex PCR reads with MiXCR, one entry per CDR3 protein. This sample has roughly 150,000 distinct CDR3 sequences; about 93% occur once, and the top ten carry more than 0.11%. Sequences were obtained from CD4+ T cells from PBMCs. The source is a human donor in good health.

In its sample, this clonotype was seen a few times. The chain combines TRBV4-2 with TRBJ2-3, with 9 nucleotides matching TRBD2. The CDR3 extends over 18 amino acids. Looked up from germline, CDR1 is LGHNA and CDR2 is YNFKEQ. V was clipped by 2 bases and J by 3 bases; unmatched bases: 12. The CDR3 sequence is CASSQTPRGGVGTDTQYF. CDR3 coding DNA: TGTGCCAGCAGCCAAACACCACGCGGGGGGGTAGGGACAGATACGCAGTATTTT.

This chain links TRBV7-6 with TRBJ1-3, with D perhaps TRBD1 (6 bases). This CDR3 has 16 amino acids. Trimming stripped 5 bases from V and 0 bases from J, with 14 bases between. Germline V lookup: CDR1 SGHVS, CDR2 FNYEAQ. The CDR3 protein is CASSLLQGYSGNTIYF. The CDR3 nucleotides are TGTGCCAGCAGCCTTCTACAGGGTTACTCTGGAAACACCATATATTTT.

J is TRBJ1-6 and V is TRBV5-6; 7 bases fit TRBD1. The J segment lost 8 bases and the V segment lost 4 bases, leaving 6 bases of the junction unmatched. Looked up from germline, CDR1 is SGHDT and CDR2 is YYEEEE. The CDR3 runs 14 residues. The DNA for the CDR3 is TGTGCCAGCAGCCCCGGGACAGAGTATTCACCCCTCCACTTT. It yields the protein CASSPGTEYSPLHF.

The CDR3 region is CSADLGGLAFF. Here the CDR3 DNA reads TGCAGCGCCGACCTCGGGGGGCTCGCTTTCTTT. V gene TRBV29-1 combines with J gene TRBJ1-1, with a tentative D call TRBD1 (6 bases). The CDR3 is 11 residues long. The V gene lost 7 bases and the J gene lost 11 bases, with 17 bases spanning the gap. The germline V gene encodes CDR1 SQVTM and CDR2 ANQGSEA.

This clonotype was seen a handful of times. The rearrangement joins TRBV7-3 to TRBJ1-1, with D maybe TRBD1 (5 bases). The CDR3 runs to 14 residues. Germline V gene data show CDR1 as SGHTA and CDR2 as FQGTGA. Trimming took 5 bases from V and 0 from J, leaving 10 bases between them. As DNA, the CDR3 is TGTGCCAGCAGCGTTCAGGGAGTGAACACTGAAGCTTTCTTT. Protein: CASSVQGVNTEAFF.

The V and J genes are TRBV5-1 and TRBJ2-6; perhaps TRBD1 as D (5 bases). V was shortened by 7 bases and J by 3 bases, with 14 bases between the two germline ends. Germline V CDR1 and CDR2: SGHRS, YFSETQ. This CDR3 has 15 residues. In DNA form, the CDR3 reads TGCGCCAGCGGACCGATCAGGGATGGGGCCAACGTCCTGACTTTC. Its translation is CASGPIRDGANVLTF.

Only one count was recorded for this clonotype. V and J are TRBV2 and TRBJ1-5; tentative D call: TRBD1 (5 bases). The CDR3 totals 15 residues. CDR1 is SNHLY and CDR2 is FYNNEI in the germline V gene. Trimming removed 6 bases at V and 4 bases at J, with 16 bases between. The CDR3 protein is CASSPDRGENQPQHF. CDR3 nucleotide sequence: TGTGCCAGCAGCCCCGACCGGGGGGAAAATCAGCCCCAGCATTTT.

The CDR3 sequence: CASSGDRSYEQYF. CDR3 nucleotides: TGCGCCAGCAGCGGGGACAGGTCCTACGAGCAGTACTTC. The chain uses TRBV5-1 and TRBJ2-7; 8 bases agree with TRBD1. From germline, CDR1 is SGHRS and CDR2 YFSETQ. The junction had 1 base not matched to a gene; V was cut back by 4 bases and J by 1 base. The CDR3 has 13 amino acids.

This chain connects TRBV6-5 to TRBJ1-2; D remains ambiguous. Looked up from germline, CDR1 is MNHEY and CDR2 is SVGAGI. This CDR3 is built from 13 residues. Trimming shortened V by 6 bases and J by 6 bases, and 14 bases separated the two germline ends. CDR3 residues: CASRNEAVDGYTF. For the CDR3, the DNA is TGTGCCAGCAGAAACGAGGCAGTCGATGGCTACACCTTC.

The V and J genes are TRBV10-3 and TRBJ2-2; D is perhaps TRBD2 (7 bases). Germline lookup yields CDR1 ENHRY and CDR2 SYGVKD. V was clipped by 5 bases and J by 6 bases, with 13 bases between them. The CDR3 runs 14 residues. The CDR3, as DNA: TGTGCCATCAGTCGAGGAGGGGGGGCCGGGGAGCTGTTTTTT. Its translation is CAISRGGGAGELFF.

The rearrangement joins TRBV19 to TRBJ2-4; D is uncertain. This CDR3 is 15 amino acids long. With 4 bases removed from V and 3 bases from J, the gap between germline ends came to 13 bases. Germline V lookup: CDR1 LNHDA, CDR2 SQIVND (reference sequence). As DNA, the CDR3 is TGTGCCAGTAGTACGGATCGGGTAGTCAAAAACATTCAGTACTTC. Translating it yields CASSTDRVVKNIQYF.

The V and J genes are TRBV30 and TRBJ1-6; 7 bases fit TRBD1. The CDR3 consists of 13 residues. V shed 7 bases and J 7 bases; nucleotides not matched to a gene: 7. CDR1 and CDR2 (germline): GTSNPN, SVGIG (reference sequence). The CDR3 coding sequence is TGTGCCTCAATGACAGGGTTCAATTCACCCCTCCACTTT. It specifies CASMTGFNSPLHF. Supplemented by reference TRBV30 and TRBJ1-6, the full variable domain reads SQTIHQWPATLVQPVGSPLSLECTVEGTSNPNLYWYRQAAGRGLQLLFYSVGIGQISSEVPQNLSASRPQDRQFILSSKKLLLSDSGFYLCASMTGFNSPLHFGNGTRLTVT.

The chain recombines TRBV12-3 or TRBV12-4 with TRBJ1-2; D call uncertain. V gave up 4 bases and J gave up 8 bases, with 20 bases separating them. CDR3 length equals 15 residues. In DNA form, the CDR3 reads TGTGCCAGCAGTTCCCATTTCGGAGAAGCGGGAGGCTACACCTTC. This codes for CASSSHFGEAGGYTF.

The rearrangement joins TRBV7-9 to TRBJ2-3, with 12 positions matching TRBD1. Germline V CDR1 and CDR2: SEHNR, FQNEAQ (reference sequence). J was trimmed by 6 bases and V by 3 bases; bases with no gene match: 4. The CDR3 loop spans 15 amino acids. The CDR3 DNA is TGTGCCAGCAGCTTGGGACAGGGGGCGATGGATACGCAGTATTTT. Protein: CASSLGQGAMDTQYF.

The chain recombines TRBV2 with TRBJ1-1; TRBD1 might be the D (5 bases). Germline V lookup: CDR1 SNHLY, CDR2 FYNNEI. The CDR3 is 13 residues long. Trimming shortened V by 6 bases and J by 1 base, and 9 bases separated the two germline ends. The CDR3 sequence is CASREGRNTEAFF. The CDR3 DNA follows: TGTGCCAGCAGGGAGGGGAGGAACACTGAAGCTTTCTTT.

The rearrangement uses TRBV5-1 and TRBJ1-1; 9 nucleotides agree with TRBD1. Germline assignment: CDR1 SGHRS and CDR2 YFSETQ. The CDR3 runs to 17 residues. J was trimmed by 0 bases and V by 0 bases; bases with no gene match: 6. The CDR3 loop is CASSLATGGTMNTEAFF. In DNA, the CDR3 is TGCGCCAGCAGCTTGGCGACAGGGGGTACCATGAACACTGAAGCTTTCTTT.

The chain is built from TRBV7-9 and TRBJ2-7; 7 nucleotides match TRBD2. Per the germline V gene, CDR1 is SEHNR and CDR2 is FQNEAQ (reference sequence). The CDR3 consists of 16 residues. The V and J ends lost 1 base and 6 bases, in that order; junction bases with no gene match: 12. The DNA for the CDR3 is TGTGCCAGCAGCTTAGGGTCGGGCAGCCCGGGGGGCGAGCAGTACTTC. It yields the protein CASSLGSGSPGGEQYF. Based on the CDR3 plus reference TRBV7-9 and TRBJ2-7, the full variable domain is DTGVSQNPRHKITKRGQNVTFRCDPISEHNRLYWYRQTLGQGPEFLTYFQNEAQLEKSRLLSDRFSAERPKGSFSTLEIQRTEQGDSAMYLCASSLGSGSPGGEQYFGPGTRLTVT.

This clonotype was picked up a small number of times. The chain carries TRBV29-1 and TRBJ2-3; D possibly corresponds to TRBD1 (6 bases). Germline CDR1 SQVTM, CDR2 ANQGSEA. V lost 6 bases to trimming and J lost 4 bases, with 14 bases between them. The CDR3 has 13 residues. The DNA for the CDR3 is TGCAGCGTAGGGGGACGGCTCGCAGATACGCAGTATTTT. Residues: CSVGGRLADTQYF.

The CDR3: CASNTGGYYNEQFF. CDR3 nucleotide sequence: TGTGCCAGCAATACAGGGGGGTACTACAATGAGCAGTTCTTC. The chain joins TRBV6-2 or TRBV6-3 to TRBJ2-1; 8 nucleotides agree with TRBD1. Germline V gene data show CDR1 as MNHEY and CDR2 as SVGEGT. The CDR3 has 14 residues. V shed 7 bases, J shed 3 bases, and the junction held 5 bases outside the gene matches.

In this sample, this clonotype turned up once. J is TRBJ1-4 and V is TRBV3-1; the D is unclear. The germline gives CDR1 LGHDT, CDR2 YNNKEL (reference sequence). The CDR3 contains 17 residues. V lost 3 bases and J 8 bases, leaving 22 bases between the germline ends. This CDR3 reads CASSHSSGVEDGEKLFF. CDR3 nucleotide sequence: TGTGCCAGCAGCCACTCCTCGGGAGTGGAAGACGGAGAAAAACTGTTTTTT.

The rearrangement joins TRBV6-5 to TRBJ1-2; tentatively, D is TRBD1 (5 bases). The CDR3 sequence is 14 residues long. V lost 2 bases, J lost 5 bases, and 12 bases lay in between. Germline V gives CDR1 MNHEY, CDR2 SVGAGI. CDR3 in DNA: TGTGCCAGCAGTTACGATTCGCAGGGATATGGCTACACCTTC. It codes for CASSYDSQGYGYTF.

As DNA, the CDR3 is TGTGCCAGCAGTGAAGCAGGGGGGATCTATAATTCACCCCTCCACTTT. This gives the protein CASSEAGGIYNSPLHF. The rearrangement links TRBV6-1 to TRBJ1-6; D is possibly TRBD1 (6 bases). V lost 0 bases, J lost 3 bases, and 9 bases lay in between. This CDR3 region has 16 residues. The germline V gene encodes CDR1 MNHNS and CDR2 SASEGT.

The rearrangement links TRBV20-1 to TRBJ1-5; D not resolved. From germline, CDR1 is DFQATT and CDR2 SNEGSKA (reference sequence). The V and J ends lost 6 bases and 5 bases respectively, with 14 bases between them. This CDR3 has 13 residues. CDR3 residues: CSAIIGVDQPQHF. In DNA form, the CDR3 reads TGCAGTGCAATTATCGGGGTAGATCAGCCCCAGCATTTT.

The V and J genes are TRBV15 and TRBJ2-3; perhaps D is TRBD1 or TRBD2 (6 bases each). The V and J ends lost 0 bases and 4 bases respectively, with 14 bases between them. From germline, CDR1 is LNHNV and CDR2 YYDKDF (reference sequence). CDR3 size: 16 residues. CDR3 DNA: TGTGCCACCAGCAGAGATCGGGGGCGCGGACCAGATACGCAGTATTTT. Translation gives CATSRDRGRGPDTQYF.

The chain recombines TRBV12-3 or TRBV12-4 with TRBJ1-2; no definite D call. The CDR3 consists of 15 residues. V was shortened by 6 bases and J by 0 bases, with 14 bases between the two germline ends. Written as DNA, the CDR3 is TGTGCCAGCAGCCCCAAGAGGGCCCCTAACTATGGCTACACCTTC. It specifies CASSPKRAPNYGYTF.

This clonotype was recorded a few times. The chain links TRBV3-1 to TRBJ1-5; D is unresolved. This CDR3 contains 12 residues. The ends were cut back, 0 bases at V and 6 bases at J, with 3 bases in the middle. CDR1 and CDR2 from the germline V gene are LGHDT and YNNKEL (reference sequence). The CDR3 region is CASSQEGQPQHF. CDR3 sequence (DNA): TGTGCCAGCAGCCAAGAGGGTCAGCCCCAGCATTTT.

J is TRBJ1-1 and V is TRBV12-3 or TRBV12-4; no definite D call. Deletions cut 7 bases from V and 0 bases from J, with 9 bases between. This CDR3 is built from 13 residues. CDR3 loop: CASTTGLNTEAFF. The DNA of the CDR3 is TGTGCCAGCACCACGGGATTGAACACTGAAGCTTTCTTT.

This sequence joins TRBV29-1 and TRBJ2-2; D is uncertain. Trimming took off 4 bases at V and 0 bases at J, with 9 bases between the two ends. Per germline, CDR1 SQVTM and CDR2 ANQGSEA. The CDR3 extends over 14 amino acids. Written as DNA, the CDR3 is TGCAGCGTTGGGGCGGCTGCGAACACCGGGGAGCTGTTTTTT. Its translation: CSVGAAANTGELFF.

The chain joins TRBV5-1 to TRBJ1-1; a weak D match, TRBD1 (6 bases). This CDR3 region has 14 residues. The V end was cut by 5 bases, the J end by 6 bases, with 17 bases between. Per the germline V gene, CDR1 is SGHRS and CDR2 is YFSETQ. As DNA, the CDR3 is TGCGCCAGCAGACGTTCGGGGGGCCCGCCTGAAGCTTTCTTT. This codes for CASRRSGGPPEAFF.

The rearrangement uses TRBV20-1 and TRBJ2-1, with 7 bases that match TRBD2. The CDR3 is 14 residues long. V was pared by 6 bases and J by 5 bases, with 10 bases of the junction left unmatched. The germline CDR1 and CDR2 sequences are DFQATT and SNEGSKA (reference sequence). This CDR3 reads CSASPGGVNNEQFF. CDR3 bases: TGCAGTGCCAGCCCGGGGGGAGTCAACAATGAGCAGTTCTTC.

DNA for the CDR3: TGTGCCTGGAACCTTCTACCAGGGAGGGATTCACCCCTCCACTTT. Translated: CAWNLLPGRDSPLHF. The chain is built from TRBV30 and TRBJ1-6; tentatively, D is TRBD1 (5 bases). The germline V gene has CDR1 GTSNPN and CDR2 SVGIG (reference sequence). The CDR3 sequence is 15 residues long. The ends were cut back, 4 bases at V and 8 bases at J, with 18 bases in the middle.